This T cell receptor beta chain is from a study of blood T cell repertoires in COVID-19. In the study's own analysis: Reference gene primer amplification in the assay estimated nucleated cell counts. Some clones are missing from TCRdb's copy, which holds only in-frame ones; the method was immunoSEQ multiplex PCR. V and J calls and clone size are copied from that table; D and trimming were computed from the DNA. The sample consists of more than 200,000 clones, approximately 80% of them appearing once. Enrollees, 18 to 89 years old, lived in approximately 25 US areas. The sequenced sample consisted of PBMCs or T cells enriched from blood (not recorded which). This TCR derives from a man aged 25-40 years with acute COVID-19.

CDR3 in amino acids: CASSSSDRRNSPLHF. Written as DNA, the CDR3 is TGTGCCAGCAGTTCATCTGACAGAAGGAATTCACCCCTCCACTTT. The J gene is TRBJ1-6, the V gene TRBV6-5; D is possibly TRBD1 (5 bases). Germline V gives CDR1 MNHEY, CDR2 SVGAGI. There are 15 residues in the CDR3. V was shortened by 4 bases and J by 7 bases, with 14 bases between the two germline ends.